The 16 T cell receptor beta chains below were found in one sample sequenced in a study of T cell changes during pregnancy in multiple sclerosis. Profiling relied on immunoSEQ multiplex PCR, and the TCRdb table lists in-frame clones only, not all of them. The sample lists about 71,000 clones, over 85% occurring once. Sequenced material: peripheral blood, taken in the third trimester of pregnancy. These receptors were taken from a female donor with multiple sclerosis, enrolled in a pregnancy study.

DNA of the CDR3: TGTGCCAGCTCACCACTGGAGGGAGGAGCGGGGGAGACCCAGTACTTC. This gives the protein CASSPLEGGAGETQYF. The rearrangement joins TRBV18 to TRBJ2-5, with 7 nucleotides matching TRBD2. The V gene's germline CDR1 is KGHSH and CDR2 LQKENI. The CDR3 is made up of 16 amino acids. Trimming cost V 1 base and J 5 bases; bases outside gene matches: 10. Looking up the rest from reference TRBV18 and TRBJ2-5 gives the full variable domain: NAGVMQNPRHLVRRRGQEARLRCSPMKGHSHVYWYRQLPEEGLKFMVYLQKENIIDESGMPKERFSAEFPKEGPSILRIQQVVRGDSAAYFCASSPLEGGAGETQYFGPGTRLLVL.

The chain is built from TRBV7-2 and TRBJ2-4; TRBD2 matches at 8 bases. From germline, CDR1 is SGHTA and CDR2 FQGNSA. This CDR3 region has 17 residues. V lost 2 bases to trimming and J lost 0 bases; unmatched junction nucleotides: 6. The CDR3 loop is CASSLQSGGIAKNIQYF. DNA of the CDR3: TGTGCCAGCAGCTTACAAAGCGGGGGTATAGCCAAAAACATTCAGTACTTC. The full variable domain, its missing parts supplied by reference TRBV7-2 and TRBJ2-4, is GAGVSQSPSNKVTEKGKDVELRCDPISGHTALYWYRQSLGQGLEFLIYFQGNSAPDKSGLPSDRFSAERTGGSVSTLTIQRTQQEDSAVYLCASSLQSGGIAKNIQYFGAGTRLSVL.

The V gene is TRBV4-2, the J gene TRBJ2-4; D is perhaps TRBD1 (5 bases). Trimming took off 3 bases at V and 6 bases at J, with 15 bases between the two ends. The CDR3 runs 15 residues. Looked up from germline, CDR1 is LGHNA and CDR2 is YNFKEQ. CDR3 sequence (DNA): TGTGCCAGCAGCCACGCTTCGGACAATGTAAACATTCAGTACTTC. It is translated as CASSHASDNVNIQYF.

This clone has only one observation. Other DNA sequences in this specimen translate into the identical CDR3. V and J are TRBV7-2 and TRBJ2-1, with 10 bases lining up with TRBD2. Germline CDR1 and CDR2: SGHTA and FQGNSA. This CDR3 contains 16 residues. V dropped 5 bases and J dropped 1; count of bases not matched to a gene: 5. CDR3 region: CASSRTSGLSYNEQFF. CDR3 nucleotides: TGTGCCAGCAGCCGGACTAGCGGATTATCCTACAATGAGCAGTTCTTC.

The chain has TRBV2 and TRBJ1-1, with 7 nucleotides matching TRBD1. J was trimmed by 3 bases and V by 5 bases; bases with no gene match: 6. The CDR3 loop spans 14 amino acids. From germline, CDR1 is SNHLY and CDR2 FYNNEI. CDR3: CASSLTGSDTEAFF. In nucleotides, the CDR3 is TGTGCCAGCAGTTTGACAGGGAGTGACACTGAAGCTTTCTTT.

The rearrangement uses TRBV7-2 and TRBJ2-2; perhaps TRBD2 as D (6 bases). The CDR3 length is 16 residues. Between the trimmed V and J ends, which lost 5 bases and 4 bases, there was a span of 17 bases. CDR1 SGHTA and CDR2 FQGNSA come from the germline V gene. The CDR3 spells CASSPGVAEFTGELFF. The DNA for the CDR3 is TGTGCCAGCAGCCCCGGGGTAGCGGAGTTCACCGGGGAGCTGTTTTTT.

The rearrangement joins TRBV6-1 to TRBJ1-1, with D hard to call. The ends were cut back, 5 bases at V and 4 bases at J, with 5 bases in the middle. CDR1 MNHNS and CDR2 SASEGT come from the germline V gene. The CDR3 has 11 residues. The CDR3 DNA sequence: TGTGCCAGCAGTCGGGGCACTGAAGCTTTCTTT. Its protein product is CASSRGTEAFF.

The chain couples TRBV7-9 to TRBJ2-7; possibly TRBD2 for D (5 bases). The CDR3 loop spans 13 amino acids. Trimming cost V 5 bases and J 6 bases, with 14 bases left between them. The V gene's germline CDR1 is SEHNR and CDR2 FQNEAQ (reference sequence). This chain's CDR3 is CASSVLERGEQYF. The CDR3 bases are TGTGCCAGCAGCGTACTAGAAAGAGGCGAGCAGTACTTC.

The J gene is TRBJ2-1, the V gene TRBV5-4; possibly TRBD1 for D (7 bases). This CDR3 contains 14 residues. The ends were cut back, 0 bases at V and 7 bases at J, with 11 bases in the middle. Looked up from germline, CDR1 is SGHNT and CDR2 is YYREEE (reference sequence). The CDR3 loop reads CASSLEAGGNEQFF. DNA of the CDR3: TGTGCCAGCAGCTTGGAGGCAGGGGGGAATGAGCAGTTCTTC.

Details on this clone: This sample also contains other DNA sequences that code for the same CDR3. This sequence joins TRBV13 and TRBJ2-3; 7 nucleotides align to TRBD1. V lost 5 bases and J lost 0; bases outside the gene matches: 5. Germline V gives CDR1 PRHDT, CDR2 FYEKMQ (reference sequence). The CDR3 runs 15 residues. CDR3 sequence (DNA): TGTGCCAGCAGCACCAGACAGGGAAGCACAGATACGCAGTATTTT. Its translation is CASSTRQGSTDTQYF.

CDR3 amino acids: CASSTGGGGQETQYF. The CDR3 bases are TGTGCCAGCAGCACAGGGGGTGGGGGGCAAGAGACCCAGTACTTC. The chain employs TRBV2 and TRBJ2-5; TRBD1 aligns across 8 bases. Germline CDR1 reads SNHLY; CDR2 reads FYNNEI. The CDR3 sequence is 15 residues long. The trim removed 6 bases at V and 2 bases at J, leaving 8 bases unmatched.

The genes are TRBV28 and TRBJ1-2; the match to TRBD1 covers 9 bases. CDR3 size: 16 residues. Trimming at V came to 3 bases and at J to 8 bases, leaving 13 bases not matched to a gene. Looked up from germline, CDR1 is MDHEN and CDR2 is SYDVKM. The DNA for the CDR3 is TGTGCCAGCAGTTTGTGGCCGACGGGGACAGGGAACGGCTACACCTTC. This encodes CASSLWPTGTGNGYTF.

The chain carries TRBV2 and TRBJ2-7; D call uncertain. The germline V gene encodes CDR1 SNHLY and CDR2 FYNNEI. There are 13 residues in the CDR3. The V end lost 1 base, the J end lost 3 bases, and 7 bases lay between the germline ends. This CDR3 reads CASSEVSFYEQYF. The CDR3 region has the DNA TGTGCCAGCAGTGAAGTGTCTTTCTACGAGCAGTACTTC.

CDR3 in DNA: TGTGCCAGCAGCCGGGGGAGGGGGAGCTCCTACAATGAGCAGTTCTTC. It yields the protein CASSRGRGSSYNEQFF. V and J are TRBV28 and TRBJ2-1, with D perhaps matching TRBD2 (7 bases). Germline CDR1 reads MDHEN; CDR2 reads SYDVKM. Trimming removed 6 bases from V and 0 bases from J, with 15 bases in between. This CDR3 has 16 residues. Full variable domain (outside the CDR3, taken from reference TRBV28 and TRBJ2-1): DVKVTQSSRYLVKRTGEKVFLECVQDMDHENMFWYRQDPGLGLRLIYFSYDVKMKEKGDIPEGYSVSREKKERFSLILESASTNQTSMYLCASSRGRGSSYNEQFFGPGTRLTVL.

This clone was counted only a few times. The chain employs TRBV6-1 and TRBJ1-1, with D possibly being TRBD1 (6 bases). Germline CDR1 reads MNHNS; CDR2 reads SASEGT. The CDR3 spans 14 residues. V was trimmed by 3 bases and J by 4 bases, leaving 12 bases between them. DNA for the CDR3: TGTGCCAGCAGTGATAGGGGCAGGGGCACTGAAGCTTTCTTT. Translation gives CASSDRGRGTEAFF.

The chain recombines TRBV28 with TRBJ2-7; 10 bases align to TRBD2. The CDR3 extends over 15 amino acids. The J segment lost 4 bases and the V segment lost 6 bases, leaving 9 bases of the junction unmatched. CDR1 MDHEN and CDR2 SYDVKM come from the germline V gene. The CDR3 bases are TGTGCCAGCAGAGGCTCTAGCGGGAGAAGATACGAGCAGTACTTC. Translation gives CASRGSSGRRYEQYF.